This T cell receptor beta chain was sequenced in a study of T cell clones after liver transplantation. Study details: Third-party-reactive TCRbeta sequences from pre-transplant mixed lymphocyte reactions served as antigen-independent comparators. Timepoints were pre-transplant, pre-withdrawal, and after withdrawal was completed or failed.

The protocol was immunoSEQ multiplex PCR, while the TCRdb copy is restricted to in-frame clones and leaves out a portion. The data show some 15,000 clones, around 90% seen once. Concerning this clone: Other DNA sequences in the sample encode the same CDR3.

CDR1 and CDR2 from the germline V gene are SGHDN and FVKESK. The length of the CDR3 is 14 residues. J gave up 2 bases and V 5 bases, and 4 bases lay outside the gene matches. Sequencing was performed on CD8+ T cells from blood, taken before liver transplant. This TCR was sampled from a human donor who received a liver transplant. V gene TRBV14 combines with J gene TRBJ2-7; 9 bases are a match to TRBD1. Here the CDR3 reads CASSLGQGAYEQYF. CDR3 nucleotides: TGTGCCAGCAGCTTGGGACAGGGAGCCTACGAGCAGTACTTC.